This T cell receptor (beta chain) is from a study of control samples from healthy donors and cancer patients (dated by TCRdb to the early 2020s). The germline V gene provides CDR1 SQVTM and CDR2 ANQGSEA. Trimming leaves V shorter by 1 base and J shorter by 9 bases, with the junction holding 3 bases beyond the gene matches. The CDR3 starts with the cysteine, ends with the phenylalanine, and has 14 residues. The CDR3 DNA has 42 bases and is translated from base 1. Library preparation was by the immunoSEQ multiplex PCR assay. TCRdb took this table from immuneACCESS and kept in-frame rearrangements with V and J called. Such tables lack part of the clones; where checked against another copy, unresolved V genes explain under half of the gap, and the rest is unexplained. For this sample there are about 58,000 clones; about 87% appear just once. The leading ten clones occupy roughly 12% of the sample. With respect to this clone: The antigen this receptor binds is unknown. Base-call qualities are not available, and no considerably larger clone is one nucleotide away.

Sequenced material: PBMCs. The sequence was obtained from an older woman with lung cancer. The chain is assembled from TRBV29-1 and TRBJ2-1, with 13 junctional bases fitting TRBD2. Here the CDR3 is given as CSVEGTSGSVEQFF. The nucleotide sequence is given as TGCAGCGTTGAAGGGACTAGCGGGAGCGTTGAGCAGTTCTTC.